The T cell receptor (beta chain) described here comes from a study of T cell repertoires in cytomegalovirus infection. The wider study: Public TCR beta signatures were indicative of both CMV infection and a matching HLA type.

TCRdb passed the reads through MiXCR, listing each CDR3 protein once. The data contain some 100,000 distinct CDR3 sequences, about 22% of them singletons. The CDR3 is made up of 13 amino acids. The V and J ends lost 2 bases and 1 base respectively, with 6 bases between them. CDR1 is SEHNR, CDR2 FQNEAQ, per germline (reference sequence). In its sample, this clonotype was seen a few times. Source material: CD8+ T cells from PBMCs. The origin of this receptor is a human donor in good health (CMV status not recorded). Some clones in this sample may be carry-over from other donors' samples. V gene TRBV7-9 combines with J gene TRBJ2-7; the D is unclear. The CDR3 nucleotides are TGTGCCAGCAGCTTACCGCAATCCTACGAGCAGTACTTC. As protein: CASSLPQSYEQYF.